The 23 T cell receptor beta chains presented below share a single source sample, sequenced in a study of OX40 agonist ivuxolimab in advanced cancers. Libraries were built with the immunoSEQ multiplex PCR assay. Not all clones reach the TCRdb copy of this immuneACCESS table, which keeps in-frame sequences only. Checked studies attribute under half of the gap to unresolved V genes and leave the rest unexplained. Recorded for this sample are some 28,000 clones; around three quarters of them occurred a single time. The ten largest make up roughly 15% of the sample. Sequencing was performed on CD4+ or CD8+ T cells sorted from blood, taken in a trial of the OX40 agonist ivuxolimab. These receptors came from an adult with an advanced solid tumor such as melanoma, head and neck, liver or kidney cancer.

There are a few counts of this clone. The rearrangement joins TRBV5-4 to TRBJ1-2; D is undetermined. Germline CDR1 and CDR2: SGHNT and YYREEE (reference sequence). CDR3 length equals 13 residues. Trimming left V 4 bases short and J 5 bases short, with 12 bases between. The CDR3 here is CASSTDTSYGYTF. CDR3 bases: TGTGCCAGCAGCACCGACACCTCTTATGGCTACACCTTC.

This chain uses TRBV19 with TRBJ2-3; TRBD2 matches 12 bases. Germline V CDR1 and CDR2: LNHDA, SQIVND (reference sequence). V gave up 10 bases and J gave up 0 bases; unmatched junction bases: 5. The CDR3 sequence is 15 residues long. CDR3 sequence: CAIGLAGRSTDTQYF. The CDR3, as DNA: TGTGCCATCGGACTAGCGGGGCGAAGCACAGATACGCAGTATTTT.

The V call is TRBV25-1, the J call TRBJ1-2; no firm D call. The CDR3 length is 15 residues. Germline V lookup: CDR1 MGHDK, CDR2 SYGVNS. V gave up 2 bases and J gave up 5 bases, with 15 bases separating them. The CDR3 DNA reads as TGTGCCAGCAGTGAAGGGTCGGGGTTTTGGTATGGCTACACCTTC. Protein product: CASSEGSGFWYGYTF.

This clone has just one count. The DNA for the CDR3 is TGTGCCAGCAGCCCACGGGGGACTGAAGCTTTCTTT. Residues: CASSPRGTEAFF. This chain connects TRBV11-2 to TRBJ1-1, with D maybe TRBD1 (5 bases). This CDR3 region has 12 residues. Trimming removed 5 bases from V and 5 bases from J, with 9 bases in between. CDR1 is SGHAT and CDR2 is FQNNGV in the germline V gene.

The V and J genes are TRBV7-9 and TRBJ2-1; 7 nucleotides agree with TRBD2. CDR1 is SEHNR, CDR2 FQNEAQ, per germline (reference sequence). J was trimmed by 0 bases and V by 6 bases; bases with no gene match: 11. There are 17 residues in the CDR3. In DNA, the CDR3 is TGTGCCAGCAGTTCGACGAATCGGGGGGACTCCTACAATGAGCAGTTCTTC. The encoded protein is CASSSTNRGDSYNEQFF.

The V gene is TRBV5-1, the J gene TRBJ1-4, with D possibly being TRBD1 (5 bases). The germline V and J ends were trimmed by 1 base and 10 bases, with 11 bases remaining between them. The CDR3 is 13 amino acids. Germline loops: CDR1 SGHRS, CDR2 YFSETQ. The CDR3 DNA reads as TGCGCCAGCAGCTTGTTAGGGGACGGAAAACTGTTTTTT. This translates into CASSLLGDGKLFF.

V gene TRBV5-1 combines with J gene TRBJ1-1; D unclear. CDR1 SGHRS and CDR2 YFSETQ come from the germline V gene. The CDR3 has 13 residues. The V and J ends lost 2 bases and 0 bases respectively, with 5 bases between them. CDR3 sequence (DNA): TGCGCCAGCAGCTTCGGCCTGAACACTGAAGCTTTCTTT. It translates to CASSFGLNTEAFF.

This rearrangement joins TRBV6-6 to TRBJ1-2; D is perhaps TRBD1 (5 bases). Germline loops: CDR1 MNHNY, CDR2 SVGAGI (reference sequence). The CDR3 runs to 16 residues. Trimming removed 3 bases from V and 2 bases from J, with 16 bases in between. CDR3 bases: TGTGCCAGCAGTTATACAGGCCAAGTAACAAACTATGGCTACACCTTC. This encodes CASSYTGQVTNYGYTF.

This sequence joins TRBV6-1 and TRBJ2-7; D perhaps matches TRBD2 (7 bases). The CDR3 extends over 15 amino acids. V lost 5 bases, J lost 0 bases, and 14 bases lay in between. The germline gives CDR1 MNHNS, CDR2 SASEGT. The CDR3 sequence is CASSKEGGSSYEQYF. CDR3 sequence (DNA): TGTGCCAGCAGTAAGGAGGGGGGGAGCTCCTACGAGCAGTACTTC.

The chain recombines TRBV18 with TRBJ1-6; D is undetermined. This CDR3 is built from 15 residues. Per germline, CDR1 KGHSH and CDR2 LQKENI. V was clipped by 2 bases and J by 5 bases, with 10 bases between them. The CDR3 reads CASSPRTADNSPLHF. The CDR3 coding sequence is TGTGCCAGCTCACCAAGGACCGCGGATAATTCACCCCTCCACTTT.

The chain uses TRBV6-6 and TRBJ1-1, with D uncertain. V shed 6 bases and J shed 2 bases, with 7 bases lying between them. Germline V gene sequence: CDR1 MNHNY, CDR2 SVGAGI (reference sequence). This CDR3 region has 12 residues. CDR3 sequence reads: CASRVGNTEAFF. CDR3 in DNA: TGTGCCAGCAGAGTTGGAAACACTGAAGCTTTCTTT.

CDR3 in amino acids: CAWRTGADQPQHF. CDR3 in DNA: TGTGCCTGGAGGACAGGCGCGGATCAGCCCCAGCATTTT. The chain is built from TRBV30 and TRBJ1-5, with D tentatively TRBD1 (6 bases). Trimming cost V 3 bases and J 5 bases, with 11 bases left between them. Germline V gives CDR1 GTSNPN, CDR2 SVGIG (reference sequence). The CDR3 is made up of 13 amino acids.

This clone was observed a single time. The chain employs TRBV19 and TRBJ2-1, with 12 bases fitting TRBD2. CDR1 and CDR2 from the germline V gene are LNHDA and SQIVND (reference sequence). This CDR3 spans 18 amino acids. V lost 4 bases, J lost 0 bases, and 7 bases stayed unmatched. The CDR3 DNA sequence: TGTGCCAGTAGTACTAGCGGGGGGGCGACACTCTCCTACAATGAGCAGTTCTTC. It encodes CASSTSGGATLSYNEQFF.

This clone has just a few counts. The genes are TRBV18 and TRBJ1-4, with D possibly matching TRBD1 (6 bases). The V gene's germline CDR1 is KGHSH and CDR2 LQKENI. Trimming left V 4 bases short and J 4 bases short, with 10 bases between. The CDR3 is made up of 14 amino acids. The CDR3 loop reads CASSQGGFNEKLFF. DNA for the CDR3: TGTGCCAGCTCACAGGGGGGCTTTAATGAAAAACTGTTTTTT.

This clone was seen only a few times. V is TRBV30 and J is TRBJ1-1, with D hard to call. Germline loops: CDR1 GTSNPN, CDR2 SVGIG (reference sequence). This CDR3 contains 14 residues. The V and J ends lost 2 bases and 1 base respectively, with 11 bases between them. CDR3: CAWSLGIQNTEAFF. CDR3 in DNA: TGTGCCTGGAGTTTGGGCATTCAGAACACTGAAGCTTTCTTT.

The rearrangement links TRBV11-2 to TRBJ1-1; TRBD1 aligns across 7 bases. Germline values: CDR1 SGHAT, CDR2 FQNNGV. Germline trimming cut 2 bases from V and 0 bases from J; bases unmatched to any gene: 15. The CDR3 contains 19 residues. The CDR3 region is CASSLPLGRGRIVNTEAFF. The CDR3 nucleotides read TGTGCCAGCAGCTTACCCCTGGGTAGGGGGCGTATCGTGAACACTGAAGCTTTCTTT.

This sequence joins TRBV6-4 and TRBJ2-3; no definite D call. The CDR3 runs 15 residues. V dropped 3 bases and J dropped 6 bases, with 16 bases sitting between them. In germline, CDR1 is MRHNA, CDR2 SNTAGT. CDR3 sequence reads: CASSETVSFVDTQYF. The CDR3, as DNA: TGTGCCAGCAGTGAGACTGTCTCTTTTGTGGATACGCAGTATTTT.

The chain carries TRBV30 and TRBJ2-5; D not resolved. CDR1 and CDR2 from the germline V gene are GTSNPN and SVGIG (reference sequence). The CDR3 extends over 15 amino acids. V was shortened by 2 bases and J by 0 bases, with 13 bases between the two germline ends. Written as DNA, the CDR3 is TGTGCCTGGAGTTCCGCCCGAAAGTACCAAGAGACCCAGTACTTC. Protein product: CAWSSARKYQETQYF.

V gene TRBV14 combines with J gene TRBJ1-1; 7 positions agree with TRBD1. Germline V gives CDR1 SGHDN, CDR2 FVKESK. This CDR3 has 16 residues. The V and J ends lost 0 bases and 9 bases, in that order; junction bases with no gene match: 13. The CDR3, as DNA: TGTGCCAGCAGCCAAGAACAGACAGGGCCAATTGTAAAAGCTTTCTTT. It codes for CASSQEQTGPIVKAFF. Filled out from reference TRBV14 and TRBJ1-1, the complete variable domain reads EAGVTQFPSHSVIEKGQTVTLRCDPISGHDNLYWYRRVMGKEIKFLLHFVKESKQDESGMPNNRFLAERTGGTYSTLKVQPAELEDSGVYFCASSQEQTGPIVKAFFGQGTRLTVV.

The chain is built from TRBV6-5 and TRBJ1-1; weak D call: TRBD1 (5 bases). The CDR3 consists of 14 residues. Germline loops: CDR1 MNHEY, CDR2 SVGAGI. V lost 5 bases and J 4 bases, leaving 14 bases between the germline ends. Here the CDR3 reads CASSALLRGTEAFF. The CDR3 bases are TGTGCCAGCAGTGCCCTTCTTAGGGGCACTGAAGCTTTCTTT.

This rearrangement joins TRBV7-9 to TRBJ1-1, with D unresolved. Trimming took off 3 bases at V and 8 bases at J, with 13 bases between the two ends. In germline, CDR1 is SEHNR, CDR2 FQNEAQ (reference sequence). The CDR3 contains 13 residues. Written as DNA, the CDR3 is TGTGCCAGCAGCTTTGGAGGGCTTTCGGAAGCTTTCTTT. This codes for CASSFGGLSEAFF.

The chain uses TRBV6-1 and TRBJ2-3, with D maybe TRBD1 (5 bases). Between the trimmed V and J ends, which lost 1 base and 5 bases, there was a span of 13 bases. Germline V gene sequence: CDR1 MNHNS, CDR2 SASEGT. The CDR3 spans 15 residues. The CDR3 region has the DNA TGTGCCAGCAGTGAAGTAGGCAGGGATAGAGATACGCAGTATTTT. Translated: CASSEVGRDRDTQYF.

CDR3 nucleotides: TGTGCCAGCAGCTTGGATAGGGGCCTGACGGGCGGCTACACCTTC. This encodes CASSLDRGLTGGYTF. This sequence joins TRBV5-4 and TRBJ1-2, with D tentatively TRBD1 (5 bases). The V end was cut by 0 bases, the J end by 8 bases, with 17 bases between. Per the germline V gene, CDR1 is SGHNT and CDR2 is YYREEE (reference sequence). The CDR3 runs to 15 residues. The whole variable domain, filled in from reference TRBV5-4 and TRBJ1-2, reads ETGVTQSPTHLIKTRGQQVTLRCSSQSGHNTVSWYQQALGQGPQFIFQYYREEENGRGNFPPRFSGLQFPNYSSELNVNALELDDSALYLCASSLDRGLTGGYTFGSGTRLTVV.